The sequence of this T cell receptor (beta chain) was determined in a study of cytomegalovirus exposure and HLA in healthy donors. Donors were nominally healthy when sampled, though unrecorded immune exposures were likely. In the PCR, 60 Vbeta and 13 Jbeta primers were used. Under the authors' procedure: A later analysis tallied 65 million to 85 million unique TCR beta chains, around 12 million of them shared. Only in-frame clones appear in the TCRdb table, and some are missing; sequencing was by immunoSEQ multiplex PCR. V and J calls and clone size are as listed in that table; D and trimming were resolved from the DNA. The sample carries over 95,000 clones, over 65% recorded once. This sequence was found in a female donor in good health and CMV-seronegative. Sequenced sample: PBMCs.

Written as DNA, the CDR3 is TGTGCCAGCAGTGGCCTATCCAGGGGTAGCTCCTACAATGAGCAGTTCTTC. It is translated as CASSGLSRGSSYNEQFF. The J gene is TRBJ2-1, the V gene TRBV6-1, with D perhaps matching TRBD1 (6 bases). The germline gives CDR1 MNHNS, CDR2 SASEGT. This CDR3 spans 17 amino acids. V shed 4 bases and J shed 0 bases, with 16 bases lying between them.